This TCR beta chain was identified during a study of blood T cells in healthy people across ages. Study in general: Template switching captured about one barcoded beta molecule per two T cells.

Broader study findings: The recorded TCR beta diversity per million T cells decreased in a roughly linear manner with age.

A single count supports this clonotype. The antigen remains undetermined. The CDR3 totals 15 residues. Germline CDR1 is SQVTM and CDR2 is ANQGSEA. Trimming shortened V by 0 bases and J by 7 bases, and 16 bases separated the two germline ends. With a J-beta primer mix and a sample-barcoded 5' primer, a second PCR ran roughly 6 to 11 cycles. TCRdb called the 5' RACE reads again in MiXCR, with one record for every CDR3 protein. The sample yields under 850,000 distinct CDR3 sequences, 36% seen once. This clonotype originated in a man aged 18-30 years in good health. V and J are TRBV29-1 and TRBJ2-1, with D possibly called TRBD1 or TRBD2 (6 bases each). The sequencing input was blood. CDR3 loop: CSVEDDGGRVNEQFF. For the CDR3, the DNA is TGCAGCGTTGAAGATGACGGGGGCCGAGTGAATGAGCAGTTCTTC.